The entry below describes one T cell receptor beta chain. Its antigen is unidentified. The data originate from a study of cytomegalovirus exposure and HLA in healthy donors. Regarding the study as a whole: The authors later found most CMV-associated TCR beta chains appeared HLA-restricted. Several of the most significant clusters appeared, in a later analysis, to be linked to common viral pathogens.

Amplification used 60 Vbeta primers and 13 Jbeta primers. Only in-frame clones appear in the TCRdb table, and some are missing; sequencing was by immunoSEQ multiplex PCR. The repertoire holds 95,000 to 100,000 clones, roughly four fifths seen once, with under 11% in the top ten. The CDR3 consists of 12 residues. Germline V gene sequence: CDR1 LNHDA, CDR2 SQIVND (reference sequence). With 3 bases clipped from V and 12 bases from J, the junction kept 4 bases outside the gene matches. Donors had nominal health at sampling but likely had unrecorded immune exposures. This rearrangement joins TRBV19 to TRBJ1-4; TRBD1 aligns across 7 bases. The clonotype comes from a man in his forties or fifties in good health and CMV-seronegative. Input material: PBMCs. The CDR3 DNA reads TGTGCCAGTAGTATCCCGAGGGGGCAACTGTTTTTT. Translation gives CASSIPRGQLFF.